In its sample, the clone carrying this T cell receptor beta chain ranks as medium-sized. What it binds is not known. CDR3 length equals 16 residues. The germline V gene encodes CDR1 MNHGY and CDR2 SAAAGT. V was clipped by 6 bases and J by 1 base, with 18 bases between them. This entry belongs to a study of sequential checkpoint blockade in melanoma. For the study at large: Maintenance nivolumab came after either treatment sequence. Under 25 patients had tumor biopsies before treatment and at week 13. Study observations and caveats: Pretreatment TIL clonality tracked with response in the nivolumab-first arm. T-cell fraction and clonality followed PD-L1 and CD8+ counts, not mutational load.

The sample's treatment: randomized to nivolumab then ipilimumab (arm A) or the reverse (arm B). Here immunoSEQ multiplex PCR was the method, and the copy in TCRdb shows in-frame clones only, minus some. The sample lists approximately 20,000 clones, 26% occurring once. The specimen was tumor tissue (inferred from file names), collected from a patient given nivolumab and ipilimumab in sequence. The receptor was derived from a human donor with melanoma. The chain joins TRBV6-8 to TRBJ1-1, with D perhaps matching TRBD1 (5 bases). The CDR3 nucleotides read TGTGCCAGCAGCTGGCCAGGGTTAGGGAAGAACACTGAAGCTTTCTTT. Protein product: CASSWPGLGKNTEAFF.